This T cell receptor (beta chain) is from a study of cytomegalovirus exposure and HLA in healthy donors. Points from the study as a whole: In terms of immune exposure information, only CMV serostatus was available. TCR beta V- and J-gene trimming was later associated with a missense DCLRE1C variant. The presence/absence work took it that sequencing depth was about the same across donors. Highest at DRB1 and lowest at HLA-C, TCR association rates differed among HLA loci in a later analysis.

In the PCR, 60 Vbeta and 13 Jbeta primers were used. Repertoires were generated with immunoSEQ multiplex PCR, while TCRdb's copy carries only in-frame clones and drops some. The table shows approximately 170,000 clones, with around three quarters occurring only once. A few counts support this clone. Its target is not known. Germline CDR1 reads SEHNR; CDR2 reads FQNEAQ (reference sequence). The CDR3 loop spans 12 amino acids. Trimming cost V 5 bases and J 4 bases, with 8 bases left between them. Sequencing input: PBMCs. This sequence joins TRBV7-9 and TRBJ2-5, with no clear D. This TCR derives from a woman between 40 and 50 years old in good health and CMV-seronegative. Written as DNA, the CDR3 is TGTGCCAGCAGCCCCGCGGCAGAGACCCAGTACTTC. Translating gives CASSPAAETQYF.